Detailed here is one T cell receptor beta chain. What this receptor recognizes is not known. The sample holds no much larger clone one base away, and base qualities are not on file. Receptors were amplified or captured by the immunoSEQ multiplex PCR assay. For the multiplex PCR, a mixture combining 60 forward primers for TCR Vbeta segments and 13 reverse primers for TCR Jbeta segments was used. Amplification of the CDR3 region of rearranged TCR beta genes was performed with a multiplex PCR assay on genomic DNA. The amplified TCR beta libraries were sequenced on the Illumina HiSeq System as 87-base-pair reads. The authors' pipeline ran thus. A later analysis tallied approximately 87 million unique TCR beta chains across the 700 or so repertoires, and approximately 12 million of those chains were shared by two or more donors. A nearest-neighbor algorithm error-corrected the raw reads and collapsed the reads into unique sequences, merging closely related sequences to remove PCR and sequencing errors. CDR3 sequences were aligned to IMGT reference sequences to assign V, D and J gene segments. For a sequence to be retained, at least a six-nucleotide match to both a V gene segment and a J gene segment was required. A rearrangement counted as productive if the CDR3 had no stop codons and remained in frame with V and J, and every other rearrangement counted as non-productive. CDR3 was defined according to IMGT convention as the region running from the second conserved V-encoded cysteine to the conserved J-encoded phenylalanine. The earlier analysis of about 640 of the donors excluded any sequence lacking an unambiguous match to a single V gene segment. In an earlier analysis of several hundred of the donors, a V segment was called functional when productive rearrangements were above 56.7%, and segregating when the standard deviation between donors exceeded 5%. A statistical classification framework was developed to diagnose cytomegalovirus status using the catalog of TCR beta chain sequences. V and J gene assignment, in a later analysis, came from comparing TCR nucleotide sequences with IMGT/GENE-DB human TR gene sequences. Using the TCRdist pipeline, a later analysis assigned CDR3 sequences along with most-parsimonious VDJ recombination scenarios. In a later analysis, every TCR beta chain was defined by the combination of its CDR3 amino acid sequence and its V-gene family, and reads without a unique V-gene family were dropped. To address suspected cross-contamination and a sequencing artifact, a later analysis removed a few hundred highly shared, low-generation-probability nucleotide sequences. For each public chain, a later analysis derived a clonal expansion index from normalized ranks of inferred template counts within each repertoire. In a later analysis, generation probabilities were computed with a VDJ recombination model fitted to out-of-frame rearrangements, and the resulting probabilities were checked against IGoR. In a later analysis, TCR-TCR, TCR-HLA and TCR-CMV co-occurrence was scored with hypergeometric tests, and a repertoire-size bias correction was applied to TCR pairs. A later analysis estimated false discovery rates by permuting HLA or CMV assignments 20 times. In a later analysis, co-occurring TCRs were grouped using DBSCAN, with TCRdist sequence similarity added in when clustering inside HLA-allele-positive subsets. For co-occurrence clustering, repertoires with fewer than 30,000 or more than 120,000 public chains were excluded, along with roughly 5 repertoires with anomalous nucleotide sharing. This immuneACCESS table, as held by TCRdb, lists in-frame sequences with V and J called but not all clones. Of the missing ones, under half trace to an unresolved V gene in checked studies; the others have no known cause. That table furnishes V, J and clone size, whereas the DNA furnished D and trimming. Across this sample there are 110,000 or so clones, with approximately 84% seen only once. The ten largest account for about 5.7% of the sample.

The data were taken from a study of cytomegalovirus exposure and HLA in healthy donors (dated by TCRdb to between 2016 and 2019). Study-level background: In an earlier analysis of roughly 590 of the donors, around 290 Gb of sequence data and 90 million to 120 million unique TCR beta sequences from 150 million to 200 million T cells were reported. To decide whether each TCR beta V gene segment behaved as functional or pseudogenic, an earlier analysis of fewer than 750 of the donors relied on high-throughput TCR beta sequencing. The study was designed to test whether signatures of past pathogen exposure could be identified by cataloging public T cell receptors. Roughly 300 gigabases of sequencing data and about 92 million unique TCR sequences made up an early release that covered about 640 HLA-typed donors. The study profiled the T cell repertoires of approximately 700 subjects by immunosequencing and related them to cytomegalovirus serostatus. Among the approximately 400 genotyped donors, approximately 77% belonged to the genetic ancestry cluster associated with self-reported Caucasian donors. A later analysis re-examined previously published TCR beta repertoires from roughly 720 donors and added high-resolution HLA genotyping to investigate patterns of TCR occurrence. Besides the first cohort of 500 to 700 subjects, a separate validation cohort made up of over a hundred different subjects was used. Typing coverage differed by locus: A, B, C, DRB1 and DQB1 were typed in roughly 629-640 donors, DQA1 in 522, DPA1 in some 600, and DPB1 in roughly 470. In the later analysis, no new phenotypic data were used to find candidate immune exposures; instead, reliance was placed on TCR beta sequences and their occurrence across donors. Genome-wide SNP genotypes for about 65% of the roughly 700 donors were used in a later genetic analysis, which treated that subset as a discovery cohort. Four or five DR-DQ haplotypes were treated as single units for association and clustering because of strong linkage in the cohort. Donor age, sex, ethnicity and CMV serostatus were collected together with the repertoire data. Among some 410 genotyped donors of the cohort, an average of roughly 230,000 unique TCR beta nucleotide sequences was sequenced per donor, of which about 18% were non-productive. Every discovery cohort repertoire had been produced on one sequencing platform. HLA typing covered class I and class II loci at four-digit resolution. High-throughput TCR immunosequencing, statistical association of individual TCRs with disease status, and machine learning were combined to predict cytomegalovirus infection status. What the work shows at the level of the full study, not this receptor alone: The only immune exposure information available for the cohort was CMV serostatus. Only TCR beta chains were sequenced in this cohort, and the absence of alpha or paired-chain data limited detectable features. According to a later genetic analysis, donors in an Asian-associated ancestry cluster had fewer N-insertions in productive TCRs than the approximately 710-donor mean. The authors suggested that the approach could potentially be generalized to other disease states and immunological phenotypes. Three of the identified cytomegalovirus-associated TCR beta chains were confirmed in vitro to be specific for cytomegalovirus antigens. In the study, 150 to 200 TCR beta chains were listed as associated with cytomegalovirus. A later analysis found that most CMV-associated TCR beta chains appeared HLA-restricted, with HLA associations seemingly driven largely by CMV exposure. A later analysis found that HLA-associated TCR beta chains were more clonally expanded and had lower generation probabilities than equally common non-associated chains. Correlated functional status among segregating V segments might be attributable to linkage disequilibrium, but an unknown experimental factor could not be ruled out. When HLA alleles, especially DR and DQ, strongly co-occurred, TCR associations were difficult to assign to individual alleles. A further reported finding was that TCR beta sequences accurately predicted the HLA-A and HLA-B alleles for most subjects in the first cohort. According to a later analysis, TCR association rates differed among HLA loci, with DRB1 alleles showing the most associated TCRs and HLA-C alleles showing the fewest. Because HLA typing was unavailable for some donors at each locus, only the typed subset was used in association tests. An earlier analysis of approximately 530 of the donors showed that most TCR beta V segments appeared in productive rearrangements either about 87% or about 30% of the time, which broadly matched IMGT annotations. The classifier was reported to diagnose cytomegalovirus status with high specificity and sensitivity in both the original cohort and the validation cohort. Most TCR sequences were observed very rarely across donors, whereas some public TCRs were present in many individuals. According to a later analysis, parvovirus B19, influenza, CMV and Epstein-Barr virus appeared linked to several top co-occurrence clusters. The presence/absence analyses assumed that sequencing depth was roughly uniform across donors, and that assumption may not be true. An association between a missense DCLRE1C variant and V-gene and J-gene trimming of TCR beta chains was found in a later genetic analysis and replicated in an independent cohort. Because counts were too low, fewer than 20 rarely observed V segments, including chromosome 9 orphons, were excluded from the earlier analysis of 587 of the donors. In a later analysis, 15,000 to 20,000 TCR beta sequences were associated with specific HLA alleles at a false discovery rate of 0.05. A group of highly shared sequence variants was considered likely to be a technical artifact of the sequencing pipeline.

In total, 630 or so healthy bone marrow donors made up the cohort. Cohort members were all nominally healthy when sampled, although unrecorded immune exposures were likely present. The donor was CMV seronegative and was included in the group of hundreds of seronegative cohort members. Every donor gave a peripheral blood sample, and the peripheral blood mononuclear cells from that sample were used for TCR beta sequencing. The Qiagen DNeasy Blood Extraction Kit was used to extract genomic DNA from the blood cell samples. The clonotype comes from a male donor in good health and CMV-seronegative. Sequencing was done on a sample of PBMCs.

In nucleotides, the sequence is TGCGCCAGCAGCTTGATTGCGGGAGGGCGATACGAGCAGTACTTC. This gives the protein CASSLIAGGRYEQYF. This chain joins TRBV5-1 to TRBJ2-7; 9 junctional bases match TRBD2. Relative to germline, V is missing 1 base and J is missing 4 bases, with 6 bases of the junction outside any gene match. The CDR3 starts with the cysteine, ends with the phenylalanine, and has 15 residues. Left in the record is the CDR3 DNA by itself, 45 bases read in frame from the first base. Looking up the germline V gene yields CDR1 SGHRS and CDR2 YFSETQ.